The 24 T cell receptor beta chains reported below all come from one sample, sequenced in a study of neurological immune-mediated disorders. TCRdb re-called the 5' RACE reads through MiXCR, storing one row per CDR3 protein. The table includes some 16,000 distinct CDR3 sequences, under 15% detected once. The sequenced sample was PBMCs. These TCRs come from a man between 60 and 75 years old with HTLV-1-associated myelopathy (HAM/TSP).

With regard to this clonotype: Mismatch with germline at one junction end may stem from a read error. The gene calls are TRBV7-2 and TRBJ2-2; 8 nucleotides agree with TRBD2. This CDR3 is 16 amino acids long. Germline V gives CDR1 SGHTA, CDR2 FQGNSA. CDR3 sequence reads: CASSLYQRGYTRELFF. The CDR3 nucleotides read TGTGCCAGCAGCTTATACCAGCGGGGGTACACCAGGGAGCTGTTTTTT.

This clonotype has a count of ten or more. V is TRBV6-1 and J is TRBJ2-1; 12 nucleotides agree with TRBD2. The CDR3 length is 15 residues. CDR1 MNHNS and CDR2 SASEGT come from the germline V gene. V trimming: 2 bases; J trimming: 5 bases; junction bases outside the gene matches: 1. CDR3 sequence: CASSELAGGHNEQFF. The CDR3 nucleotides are TGTGCCAGCAGTGAACTAGCGGGGGGGCACAATGAGCAGTTCTTC.

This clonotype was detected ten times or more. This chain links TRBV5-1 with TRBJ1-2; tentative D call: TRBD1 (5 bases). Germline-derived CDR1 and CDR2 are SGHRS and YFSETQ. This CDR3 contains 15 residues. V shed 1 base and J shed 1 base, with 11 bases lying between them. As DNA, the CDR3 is TGCGCCAGCAGCTTGCAGGGCCCGGATAACTATGGCTACACCTTC. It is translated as CASSLQGPDNYGYTF.

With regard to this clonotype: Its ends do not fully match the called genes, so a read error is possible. The CDR3 region is CASSPHYSTNTQYF. Written as DNA, the CDR3 is TGTGCCAGCAGCCCCCACTACTCCACAAATACGCAGTATTTT. The chain is built from TRBV7-3 and TRBJ2-3, with D unresolved. CDR3 length: 14 amino acids. The germline V gene has CDR1 SGHTA and CDR2 FQGTGA.

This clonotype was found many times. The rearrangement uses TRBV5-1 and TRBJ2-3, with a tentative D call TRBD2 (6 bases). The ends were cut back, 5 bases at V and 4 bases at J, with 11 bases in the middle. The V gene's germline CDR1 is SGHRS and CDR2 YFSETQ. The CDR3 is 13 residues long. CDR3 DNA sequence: TGCGCCAGCAGACGGGAGTACGCAGATACGCAGTATTTT. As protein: CASRREYADTQYF.

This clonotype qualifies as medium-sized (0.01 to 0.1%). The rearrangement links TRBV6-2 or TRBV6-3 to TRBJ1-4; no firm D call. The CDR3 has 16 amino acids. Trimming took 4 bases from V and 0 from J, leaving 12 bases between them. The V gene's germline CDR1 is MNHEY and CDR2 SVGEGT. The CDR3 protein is CASSLLPAATNEKLFF. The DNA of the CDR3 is TGTGCCAGCAGTTTACTCCCGGCAGCAACTAATGAAAAACTGTTTTTT.

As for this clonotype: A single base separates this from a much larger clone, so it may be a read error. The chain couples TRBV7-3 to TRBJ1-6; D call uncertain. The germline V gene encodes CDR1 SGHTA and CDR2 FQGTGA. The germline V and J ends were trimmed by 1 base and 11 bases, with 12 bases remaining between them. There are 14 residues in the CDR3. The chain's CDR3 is CASSLNSGYAPLHF. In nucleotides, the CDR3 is TGTGCCAGCAGCTTAAATTCGGGTTACGCACCCCTCCACTTT.

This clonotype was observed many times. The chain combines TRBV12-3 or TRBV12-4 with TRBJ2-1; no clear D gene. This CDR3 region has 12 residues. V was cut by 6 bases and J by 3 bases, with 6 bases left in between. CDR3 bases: TGTGCCAGCAGCCTAATCTACAATGAGCAGTTCTTC. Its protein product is CASSLIYNEQFF.

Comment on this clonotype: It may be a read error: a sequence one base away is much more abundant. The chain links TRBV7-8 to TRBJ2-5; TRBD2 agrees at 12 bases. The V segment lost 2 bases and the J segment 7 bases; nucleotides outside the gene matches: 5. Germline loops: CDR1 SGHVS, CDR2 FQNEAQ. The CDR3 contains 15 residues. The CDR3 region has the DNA TGTGCCAGCAGCTTATACCCGACTAGCGGGGGGACCCAGTACTTC. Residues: CASSLYPTSGGTQYF. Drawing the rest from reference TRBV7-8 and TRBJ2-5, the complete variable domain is GAGVSQSPRYKVAKRGQDVALRCDPISGHVSLFWYQQALGQGPEFLTYFQNEAQLDKSGLPSDRFFAERPEGSVSTLKIQRTQQEDSAVYLCASSLYPTSGGTQYFGPGTRLLVL.

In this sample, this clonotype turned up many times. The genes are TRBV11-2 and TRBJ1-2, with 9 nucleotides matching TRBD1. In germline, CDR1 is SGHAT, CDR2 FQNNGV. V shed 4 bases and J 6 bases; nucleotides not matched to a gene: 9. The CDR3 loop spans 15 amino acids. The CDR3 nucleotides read TGTGCCAGCAGCTCCACCCGGGACAGGGACGATGGCTACACCTTC. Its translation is CASSSTRDRDDGYTF.

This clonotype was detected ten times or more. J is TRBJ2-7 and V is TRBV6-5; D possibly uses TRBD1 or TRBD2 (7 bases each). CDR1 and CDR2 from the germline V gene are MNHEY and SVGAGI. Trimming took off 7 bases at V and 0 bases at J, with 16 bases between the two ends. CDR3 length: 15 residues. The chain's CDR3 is CASNPGGGRSYEQYF. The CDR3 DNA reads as TGTGCCAGCAATCCAGGGGGGGGCCGCTCCTACGAGCAGTACTTC.

CDR3 DNA sequence: TGCGCCAGCAAGGGCGAATACGAGCAGTACTTC. As protein: CASKGEYEQYF. The chain uses TRBV5-1 and TRBJ2-7; the D is unclear. V was pared by 6 bases and J by 4 bases, with 8 bases between. Germline loops: CDR1 SGHRS, CDR2 YFSETQ. The CDR3 is 11 amino acids.

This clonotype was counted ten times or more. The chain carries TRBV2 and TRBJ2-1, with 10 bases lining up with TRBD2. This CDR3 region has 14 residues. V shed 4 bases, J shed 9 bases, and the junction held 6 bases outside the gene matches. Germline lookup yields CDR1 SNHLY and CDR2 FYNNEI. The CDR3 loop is CASSVTSGASEQFF. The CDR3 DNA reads TGTGCCAGCAGTGTTACTAGCGGGGCGAGTGAGCAGTTCTTC. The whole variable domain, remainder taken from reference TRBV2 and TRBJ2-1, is EPEVTQTPSHQVTQMGQEVILRCVPISNHLYFYWYRQILGQKVEFLVSFYNNEISEKSEIFDDQFSVERPDGSNFTLKIRSTKLEDSAMYFCASSVTSGASEQFFGPGTRLTVL.

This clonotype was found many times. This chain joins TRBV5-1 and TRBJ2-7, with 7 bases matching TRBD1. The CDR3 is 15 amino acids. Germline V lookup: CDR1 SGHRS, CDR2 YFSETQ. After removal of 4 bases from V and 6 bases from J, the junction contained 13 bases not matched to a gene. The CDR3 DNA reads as TGCGCCAGCAGCCCCCCCGGAAGGGGGCTAGGCGAGCAGTACTTC. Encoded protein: CASSPPGRGLGEQYF.

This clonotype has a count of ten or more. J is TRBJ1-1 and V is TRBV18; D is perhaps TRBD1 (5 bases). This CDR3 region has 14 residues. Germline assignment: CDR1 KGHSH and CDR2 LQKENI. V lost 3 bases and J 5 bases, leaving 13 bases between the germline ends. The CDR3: CASSPLQGGTEAFF. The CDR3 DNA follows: TGTGCCAGCTCACCTCTTCAGGGAGGGACTGAAGCTTTCTTT. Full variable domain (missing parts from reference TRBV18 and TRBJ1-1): NAGVMQNPRHLVRRRGQEARLRCSPMKGHSHVYWYRQLPEEGLKFMVYLQKENIIDESGMPKERFSAEFPKEGPSILRIQQVVRGDSAAYFCASSPLQGGTEAFFGQGTRLTVV.

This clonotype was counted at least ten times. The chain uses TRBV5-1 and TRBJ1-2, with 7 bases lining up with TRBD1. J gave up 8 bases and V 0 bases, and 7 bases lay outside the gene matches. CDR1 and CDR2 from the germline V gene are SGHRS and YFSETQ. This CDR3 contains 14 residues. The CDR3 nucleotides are TGCGCCAGCAGCTTGGCACAGGGGCAGGAGGGCTACACCTTC. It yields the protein CASSLAQGQEGYTF.

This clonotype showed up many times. CDR3 loop: CASSLDYGSPKFF. CDR3 in DNA: TGCGCCAGCAGCCTTGACTACGGTTCCCCGAAGTTCTTC. The J gene is TRBJ2-1, the V gene TRBV5-1; D possibly corresponds to TRBD2 (5 bases). The germline gives CDR1 SGHRS, CDR2 YFSETQ. The V end was cut by 4 bases, the J end by 14 bases, with 19 bases between. The CDR3 is 13 amino acids.

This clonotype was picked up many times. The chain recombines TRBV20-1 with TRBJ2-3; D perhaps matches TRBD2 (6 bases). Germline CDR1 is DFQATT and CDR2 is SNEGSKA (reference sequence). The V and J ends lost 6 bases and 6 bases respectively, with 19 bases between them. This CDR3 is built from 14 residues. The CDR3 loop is CSAPGRTTKDTQYF. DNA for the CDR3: TGCAGTGCGCCGGGGCGGACTACCAAGGATACGCAGTATTTT.

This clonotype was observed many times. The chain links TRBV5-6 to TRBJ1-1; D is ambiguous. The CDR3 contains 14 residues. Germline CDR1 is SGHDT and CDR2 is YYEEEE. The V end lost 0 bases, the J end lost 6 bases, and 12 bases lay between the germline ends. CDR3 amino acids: CASSLVPTGAEAFF. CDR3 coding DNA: TGTGCCAGCAGCTTGGTCCCAACGGGCGCTGAAGCTTTCTTT.

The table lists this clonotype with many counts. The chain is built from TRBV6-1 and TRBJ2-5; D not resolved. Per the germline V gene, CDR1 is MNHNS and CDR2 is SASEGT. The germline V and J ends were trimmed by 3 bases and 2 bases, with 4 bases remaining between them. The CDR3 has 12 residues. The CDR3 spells CASSELQETQYF. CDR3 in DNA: TGTGCCAGCAGTGAGCTACAAGAGACCCAGTACTTC.

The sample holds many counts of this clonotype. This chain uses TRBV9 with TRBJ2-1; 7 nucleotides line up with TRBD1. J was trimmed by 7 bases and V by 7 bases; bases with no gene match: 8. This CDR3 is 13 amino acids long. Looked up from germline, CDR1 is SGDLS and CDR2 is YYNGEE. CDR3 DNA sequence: TGTGCCAGCGACCGGACAGGTGGGAATGAGCAGTTCTTC. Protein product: CASDRTGGNEQFF.

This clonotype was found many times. This chain's CDR3 is CASRSPGGSYNEQFF. CDR3 sequence (DNA): TGTGCCAGCAGGTCCCCGGGGGGATCCTACAATGAGCAGTTCTTC. The chain is built from TRBV7-2 and TRBJ2-1; 7 bases agree with TRBD2. CDR3 length: 15 amino acids. The V gene's germline CDR1 is SGHTA and CDR2 FQGNSA. Unmatched junction bases numbered 6, after V lost 6 bases and J lost 1 base.

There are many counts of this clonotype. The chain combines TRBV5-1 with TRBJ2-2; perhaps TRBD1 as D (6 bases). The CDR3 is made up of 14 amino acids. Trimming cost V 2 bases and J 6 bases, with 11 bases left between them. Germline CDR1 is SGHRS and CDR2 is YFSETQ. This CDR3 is CASSFHRASGELFF. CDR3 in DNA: TGCGCCAGCAGCTTCCACAGGGCGTCCGGGGAGCTGTTTTTT.

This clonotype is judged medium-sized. CDR3 in amino acids: CASSLSPIANTGELFF. The CDR3, as DNA: TGTGCCAGCAGCTTGTCCCCCATCGCGAACACCGGGGAGCTGTTTTTT. The chain combines TRBV5-5 with TRBJ2-2; D gene uncertain. Trimming shortened V by 1 base and J by 0 bases, and 10 bases separated the two germline ends. This CDR3 region has 16 residues. The germline V gene has CDR1 SGHKS and CDR2 YYEKEE (reference sequence).